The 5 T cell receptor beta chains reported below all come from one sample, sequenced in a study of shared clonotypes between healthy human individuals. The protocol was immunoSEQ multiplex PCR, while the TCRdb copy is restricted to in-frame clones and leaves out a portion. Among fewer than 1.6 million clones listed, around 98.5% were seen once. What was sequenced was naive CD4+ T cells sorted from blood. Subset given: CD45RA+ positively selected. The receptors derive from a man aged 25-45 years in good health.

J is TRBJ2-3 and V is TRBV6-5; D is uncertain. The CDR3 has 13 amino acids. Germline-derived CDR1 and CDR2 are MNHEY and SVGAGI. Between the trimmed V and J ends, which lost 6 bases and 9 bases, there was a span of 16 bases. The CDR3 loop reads CASSPLVGATQYF. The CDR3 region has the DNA TGTGCCAGCAGCCCTCTAGTGGGTGCCACGCAGTATTTT.

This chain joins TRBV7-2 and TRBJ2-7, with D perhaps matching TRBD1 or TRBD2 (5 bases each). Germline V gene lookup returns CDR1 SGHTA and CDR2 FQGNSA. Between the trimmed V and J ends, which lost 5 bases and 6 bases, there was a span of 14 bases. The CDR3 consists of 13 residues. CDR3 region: CASSQVGAGEQYF. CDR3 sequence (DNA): TGTGCCAGCAGCCAGGTCGGGGCGGGCGAGCAGTACTTC.

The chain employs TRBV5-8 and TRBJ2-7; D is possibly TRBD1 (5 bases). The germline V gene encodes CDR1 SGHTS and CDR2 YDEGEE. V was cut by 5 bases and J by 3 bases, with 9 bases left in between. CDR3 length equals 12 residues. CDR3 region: CASRRDSYEQYF. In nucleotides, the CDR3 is TGTGCCAGCAGACGCGACAGCTACGAGCAGTACTTC.

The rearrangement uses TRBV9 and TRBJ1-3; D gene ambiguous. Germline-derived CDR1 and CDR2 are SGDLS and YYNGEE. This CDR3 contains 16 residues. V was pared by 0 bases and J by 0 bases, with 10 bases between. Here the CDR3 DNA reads TGTGCCAGCAGCGTAGTTACACACCCCTCTGGAAACACCATATATTTT. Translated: CASSVVTHPSGNTIYF.

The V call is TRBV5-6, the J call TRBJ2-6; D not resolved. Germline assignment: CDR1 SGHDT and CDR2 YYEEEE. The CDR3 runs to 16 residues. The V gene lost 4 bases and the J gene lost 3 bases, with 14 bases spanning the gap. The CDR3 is CASSPEFRSGANVLTF. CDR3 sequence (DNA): TGTGCCAGCAGCCCGGAGTTCCGGAGTGGGGCCAACGTCCTGACTTTC. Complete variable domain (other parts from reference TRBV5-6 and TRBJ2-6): DAGVTQSPTHLIKTRGQQVTLRCSPKSGHDTVSWYQQALGQGPQFIFQYYEEEERQRGNFPDRFSGHQFPNYSSELNVNALLLGDSALYLCASSPEFRSGANVLTFGAGSRLTVL.